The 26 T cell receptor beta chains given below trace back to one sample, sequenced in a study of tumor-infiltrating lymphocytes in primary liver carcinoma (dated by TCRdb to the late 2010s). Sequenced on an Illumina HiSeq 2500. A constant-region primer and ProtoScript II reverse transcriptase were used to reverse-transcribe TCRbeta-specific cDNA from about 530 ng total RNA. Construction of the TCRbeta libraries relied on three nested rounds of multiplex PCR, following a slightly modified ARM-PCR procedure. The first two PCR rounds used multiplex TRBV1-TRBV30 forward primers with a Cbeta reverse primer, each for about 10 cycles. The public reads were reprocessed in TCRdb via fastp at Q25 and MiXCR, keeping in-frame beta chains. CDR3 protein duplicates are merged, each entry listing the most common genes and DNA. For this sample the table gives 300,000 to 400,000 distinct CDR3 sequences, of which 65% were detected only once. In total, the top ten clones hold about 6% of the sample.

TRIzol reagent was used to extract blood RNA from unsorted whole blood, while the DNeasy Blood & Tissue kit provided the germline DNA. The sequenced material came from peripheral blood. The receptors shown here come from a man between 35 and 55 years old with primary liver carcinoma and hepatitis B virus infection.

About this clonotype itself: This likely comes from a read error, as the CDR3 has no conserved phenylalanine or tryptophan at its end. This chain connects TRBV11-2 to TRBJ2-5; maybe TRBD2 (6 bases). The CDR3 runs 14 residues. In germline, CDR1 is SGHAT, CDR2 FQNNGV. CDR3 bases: TGTACCAGCAGCTTAGAGGGAGCGGGAGAGACCCAGTACTTG. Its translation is CTSSLEGAGETQYL.

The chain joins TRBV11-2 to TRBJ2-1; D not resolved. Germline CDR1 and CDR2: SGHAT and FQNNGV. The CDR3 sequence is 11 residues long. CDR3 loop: CISSFDREQFF. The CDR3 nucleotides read TGTATCAGCAGCTTCGACCGCGAGCAGTTCTTC.

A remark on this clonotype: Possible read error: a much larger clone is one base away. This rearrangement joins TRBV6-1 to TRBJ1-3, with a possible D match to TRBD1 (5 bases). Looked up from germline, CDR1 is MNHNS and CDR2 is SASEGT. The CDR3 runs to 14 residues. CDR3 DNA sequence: TGTACCAGCAGTGAAGCAGGGTCTGGAAACACCATATATTTT. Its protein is CTSSEAGSGNTIYF.

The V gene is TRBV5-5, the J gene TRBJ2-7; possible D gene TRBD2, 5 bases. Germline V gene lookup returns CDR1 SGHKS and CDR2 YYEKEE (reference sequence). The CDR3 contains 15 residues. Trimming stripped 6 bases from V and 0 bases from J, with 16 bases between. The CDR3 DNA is TGTGCCAGCACCTTCTTCGGGGTACTCTCCTACGAGCAGTACTTC. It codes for CASTFFGVLSYEQYF.

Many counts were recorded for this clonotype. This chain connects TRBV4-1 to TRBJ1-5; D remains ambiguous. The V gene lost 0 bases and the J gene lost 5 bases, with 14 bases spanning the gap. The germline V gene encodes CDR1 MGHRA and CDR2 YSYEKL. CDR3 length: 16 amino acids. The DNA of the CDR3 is TGCGCCAGCAGCCAAGATCCCGCAGCCCAATATCAGCCCCAGCATTTT. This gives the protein CASSQDPAAQYQPQHF.

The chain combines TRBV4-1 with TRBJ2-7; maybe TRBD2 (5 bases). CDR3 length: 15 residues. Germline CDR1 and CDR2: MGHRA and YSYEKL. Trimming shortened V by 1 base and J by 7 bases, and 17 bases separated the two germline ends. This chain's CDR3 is CASSQVSCGPREQYF. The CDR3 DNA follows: TGCGCCAGCAGCCAAGTGAGCTGCGGGCCCCGGGAGCAGTACTTC.

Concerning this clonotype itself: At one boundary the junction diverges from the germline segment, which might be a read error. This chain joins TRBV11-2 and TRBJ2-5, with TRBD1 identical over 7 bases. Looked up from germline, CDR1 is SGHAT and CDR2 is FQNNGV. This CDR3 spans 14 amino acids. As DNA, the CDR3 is TGTGCCAGCAACTTGGACAGGTTATCAGAGGCCCAGTACTTC. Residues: CASNLDRLSEAQYF.

Here the CDR3 DNA reads TGTGCCAGCAGCTCAACTGTCGGCATTGGGGCCAGGGAGCTGTTTTTT. This gives the protein CASSSTVGIGARELFF. This chain connects TRBV11-2 to TRBJ2-2, with a possible D match to TRBD1 (5 bases). Germline V lookup: CDR1 SGHAT, CDR2 FQNNGV. Trimming took 4 bases from V and 9 from J, leaving 21 bases between them. This CDR3 region has 16 residues.

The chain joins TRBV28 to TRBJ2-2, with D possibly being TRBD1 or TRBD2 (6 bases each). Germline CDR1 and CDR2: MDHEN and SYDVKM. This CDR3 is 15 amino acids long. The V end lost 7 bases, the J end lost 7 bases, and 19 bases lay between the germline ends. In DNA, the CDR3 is TGTGCCAGCACCACCTCCAGGGGACTCGGCGGGGAGCTGTTTTTT. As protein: CASTTSRGLGGELFF.

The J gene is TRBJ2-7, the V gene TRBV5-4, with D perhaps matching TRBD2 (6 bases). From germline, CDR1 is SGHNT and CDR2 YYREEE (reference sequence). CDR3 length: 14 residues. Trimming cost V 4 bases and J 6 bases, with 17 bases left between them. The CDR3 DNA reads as TGTGCCAGCAGCCTGACTATCGGGAGCGGCGAGCAGTACTTC. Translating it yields CASSLTIGSGEQYF.

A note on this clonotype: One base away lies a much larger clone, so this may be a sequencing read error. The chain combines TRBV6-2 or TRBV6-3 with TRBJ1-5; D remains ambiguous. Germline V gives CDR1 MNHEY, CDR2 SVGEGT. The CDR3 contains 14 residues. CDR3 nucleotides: TGTGCCAGCAGTTACTCCGGACCCCCGAAGCCCAAGCATTTT. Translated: CASSYSGPPKPKHF.

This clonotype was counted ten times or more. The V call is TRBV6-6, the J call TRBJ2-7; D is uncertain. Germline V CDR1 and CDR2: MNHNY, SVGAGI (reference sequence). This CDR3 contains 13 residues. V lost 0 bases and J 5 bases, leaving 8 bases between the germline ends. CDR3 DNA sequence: TGTGCCAGCAGTTACTCGGTGGGGAACGAGCAGTACTTC. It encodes CASSYSVGNEQYF.

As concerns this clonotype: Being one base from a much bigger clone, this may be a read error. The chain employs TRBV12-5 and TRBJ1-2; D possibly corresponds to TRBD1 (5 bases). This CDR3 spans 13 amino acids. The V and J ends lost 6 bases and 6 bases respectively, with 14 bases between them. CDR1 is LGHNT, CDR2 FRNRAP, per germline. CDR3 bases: TGTGCTAGTGGCTGGGACTCTGCGAATGGCTACACCTTC. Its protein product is CASGWDSANGYTF. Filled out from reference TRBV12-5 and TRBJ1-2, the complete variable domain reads DARVTQTPRHKVTEMGQEVTMRCQPILGHNTVFWYRQTMMQGLELLAYFRNRAPLDDSGMPKDRFSAEMPDATLATLKIQPSEPRDSAVYFCASGWDSANGYTFGSGTRLTVV.

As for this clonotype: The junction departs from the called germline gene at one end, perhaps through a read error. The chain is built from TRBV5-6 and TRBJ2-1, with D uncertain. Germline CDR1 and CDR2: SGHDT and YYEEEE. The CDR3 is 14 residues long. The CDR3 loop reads CARSLGSRDNEQFF. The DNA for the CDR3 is TGTGCCCGCAGCTTAGGTTCTAGAGACAATGAGCAGTTCTTC.

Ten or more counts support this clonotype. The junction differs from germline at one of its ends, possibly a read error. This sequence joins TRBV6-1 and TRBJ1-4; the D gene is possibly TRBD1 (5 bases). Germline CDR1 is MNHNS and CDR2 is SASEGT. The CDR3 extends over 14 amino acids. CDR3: CASSERGTYEKLFF. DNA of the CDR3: TGTGCCAGCAGTGAAAGGGGAACTTATGAAAAACTGTTTTTT.

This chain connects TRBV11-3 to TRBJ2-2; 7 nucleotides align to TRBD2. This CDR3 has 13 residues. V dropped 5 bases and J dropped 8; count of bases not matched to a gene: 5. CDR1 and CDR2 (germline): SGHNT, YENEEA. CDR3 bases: TGTGCCAGCAGCGCGGGAGATCGAGGGGAGCTGTTTTTT. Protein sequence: CASSAGDRGELFF.

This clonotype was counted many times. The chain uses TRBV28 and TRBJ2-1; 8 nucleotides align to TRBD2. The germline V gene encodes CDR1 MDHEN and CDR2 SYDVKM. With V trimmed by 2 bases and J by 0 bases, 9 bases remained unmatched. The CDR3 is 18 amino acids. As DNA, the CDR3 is TGTGCCAGCAGTTTACTGTCTAGCGGGTATAGCTCCTACAATGAGCAGTTCTTC. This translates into CASSLLSSGYSSYNEQFF.

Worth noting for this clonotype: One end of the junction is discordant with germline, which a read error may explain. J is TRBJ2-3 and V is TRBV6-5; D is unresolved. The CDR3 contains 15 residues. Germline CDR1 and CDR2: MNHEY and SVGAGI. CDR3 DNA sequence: TGTGTCAGCAGTTTCGGGCCCACCCGCCCAGATACGCAGTATTTT. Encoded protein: CVSSFGPTRPDTQYF.

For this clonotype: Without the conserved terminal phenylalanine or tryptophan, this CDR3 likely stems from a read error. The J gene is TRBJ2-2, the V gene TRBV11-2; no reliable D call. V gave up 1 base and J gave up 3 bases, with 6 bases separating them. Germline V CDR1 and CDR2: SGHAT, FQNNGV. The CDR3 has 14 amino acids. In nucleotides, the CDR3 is TGTGCCAGCAGCTTAGGTTGGGACACCGGGGAGCTGTTTTCT. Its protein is CASSLGWDTGELFS.

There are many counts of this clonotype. CDR3 in DNA: TGTGCCAGCAGCTCAACTCCCCAGGGACAGGGGTTTTGGAGCGGGAGAATAAATGAGCAGTTCTTC. Protein product: CASSSTPQGQGFWSGRINEQFF. This chain links TRBV11-2 with TRBJ2-1; 10 bases match TRBD1. With 4 bases clipped from V and 7 bases from J, the junction kept 28 bases outside the gene matches. Germline V gives CDR1 SGHAT, CDR2 FQNNGV. CDR3 length equals 22 residues.

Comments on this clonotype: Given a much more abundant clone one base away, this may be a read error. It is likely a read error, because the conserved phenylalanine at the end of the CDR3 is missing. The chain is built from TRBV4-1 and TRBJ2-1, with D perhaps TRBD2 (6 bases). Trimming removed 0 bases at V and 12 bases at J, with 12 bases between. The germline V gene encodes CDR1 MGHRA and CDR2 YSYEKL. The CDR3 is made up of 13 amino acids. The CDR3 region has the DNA TGCGCCAGCAGCCAAGAGGCGGGAAGGGGGCAGTTCTCC. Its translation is CASSQEAGRGQFS.

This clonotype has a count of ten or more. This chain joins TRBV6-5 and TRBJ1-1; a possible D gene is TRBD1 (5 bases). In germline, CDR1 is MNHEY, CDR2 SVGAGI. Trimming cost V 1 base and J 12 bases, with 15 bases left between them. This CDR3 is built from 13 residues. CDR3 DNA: TGTGCCAGCAGTTACTTGGGGCAAACAACGACTTTCTTT. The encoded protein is CASSYLGQTTTFF.

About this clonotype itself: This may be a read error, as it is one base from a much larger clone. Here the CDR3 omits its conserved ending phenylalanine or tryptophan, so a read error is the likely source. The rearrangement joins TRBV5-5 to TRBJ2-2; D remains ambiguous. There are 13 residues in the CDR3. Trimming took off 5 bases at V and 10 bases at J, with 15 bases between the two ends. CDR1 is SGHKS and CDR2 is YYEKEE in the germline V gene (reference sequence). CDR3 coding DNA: TGTGCCAGCAGTCGTGAGCTTACGCCGGAGCTGTTTCTT. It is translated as CASSRELTPELFL.

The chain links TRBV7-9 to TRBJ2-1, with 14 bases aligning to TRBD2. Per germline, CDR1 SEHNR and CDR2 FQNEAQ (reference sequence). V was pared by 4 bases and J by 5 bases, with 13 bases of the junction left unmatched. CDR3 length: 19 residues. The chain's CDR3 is CASSSGTSGSWLPNNEQFF. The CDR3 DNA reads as TGTGCCAGCAGCTCCGGGACTAGCGGGAGTTGGCTTCCCAACAATGAGCAGTTCTTC.

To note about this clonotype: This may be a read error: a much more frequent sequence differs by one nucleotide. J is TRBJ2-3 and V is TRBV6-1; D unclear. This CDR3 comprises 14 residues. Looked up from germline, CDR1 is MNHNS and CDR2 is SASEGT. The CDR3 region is CASSEGIFTYTQYF. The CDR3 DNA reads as TGTGCCAGCAGTGAAGGGATCTTCACATATACGCAGTATTTT.

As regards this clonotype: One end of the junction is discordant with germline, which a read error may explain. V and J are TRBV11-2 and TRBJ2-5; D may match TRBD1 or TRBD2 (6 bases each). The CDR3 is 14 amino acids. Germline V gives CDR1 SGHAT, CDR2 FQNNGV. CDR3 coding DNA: TGTGCCGGCAGCCCAGACCCTAGGGGGGAGACCCAGAACTTC. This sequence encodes CAGSPDPRGETQNF.